What follows are 27 T cell receptor beta chains derived from one specimen sequenced in a study of T cell responses to AZD1222 COVID-19 vaccine. Data came from immunoSEQ multiplex PCR; TCRdb stores just in-frame clones and leaves some out. The table has 150,000 to 180,000 clones, around nine tenths seen once. Sequences were derived from peripheral blood, sampled on day 0 of AZD1222 vaccination. Receptors were obtained from an adult in good health.

The J gene is TRBJ2-7, the V gene TRBV28; weak D call: TRBD2 (7 bases). The CDR3 runs 13 residues. From germline, CDR1 is MDHEN and CDR2 SYDVKM. The V end lost 1 base, the J end lost 6 bases, and 10 bases lay between the germline ends. The CDR3 sequence: CASSLYGGLEQYF. CDR3 nucleotides: TGTGCCAGCAGTTTATACGGGGGGCTCGAGCAGTACTTC.

The rearrangement joins TRBV5-8 to TRBJ2-7; TRBD1 matches at 7 bases. The CDR3 covers 11 residues. V gave up 4 bases and J gave up 8 bases; unmatched junction bases: 3. Per germline, CDR1 SGHTS and CDR2 YDEGEE. In DNA form, the CDR3 reads TGTGCCAGCAGCCTGACAGGGAAGCAGTACTTC. As protein: CASSLTGKQYF.

The V call is TRBV27, the J call TRBJ2-3; D gene unclear. The CDR3 sequence is 13 residues long. V lost 6 bases to trimming and J lost 0 bases, with 7 bases between them. Germline lookup yields CDR1 MNHEY and CDR2 SMNVEV (reference sequence). Written as DNA, the CDR3 is TGTGCCAGCAGATACTCCAGCACAGATACGCAGTATTTT. Its protein product is CASRYSSTDTQYF.

The genes are TRBV27 and TRBJ1-1; no clear D. The CDR3 is 14 amino acids. Trimming took 2 bases from V and 2 from J, leaving 9 bases between them. Germline assignment: CDR1 MNHEY and CDR2 SMNVEV (reference sequence). CDR3 bases: TGTGCCAGCAGTTTAATGCGCGATAACACTGAAGCTTTCTTT. The encoded protein is CASSLMRDNTEAFF.

The CDR3 loop reads CASSVTGTGYGYTF. The CDR3 DNA sequence: TGTGCCAGTAGTGTTACAGGGACGGGGTATGGCTACACCTTC. V gene TRBV19 combines with J gene TRBJ1-2; tentatively, D is TRBD1 (6 bases). Trimming shortened V by 5 bases and J by 5 bases, and 15 bases separated the two germline ends. The CDR3 is made up of 14 amino acids. From germline, CDR1 is LNHDA and CDR2 SQIVND (reference sequence).

The chain has TRBV11-3 and TRBJ2-2; 9 bases are shared with TRBD1. CDR1 and CDR2 (germline): SGHNT, YENEEA. The V gene end was trimmed by 5 bases and the J gene end by 5 bases; junction bases not matched to a gene: 12. The CDR3 contains 17 residues. In nucleotides, the CDR3 is TGTGCCAGCAGCCTCAGGACAGGGGCCGCCGAAACCGGGGAGCTGTTTTTT. Protein sequence: CASSLRTGAAETGELFF.

The chain is built from TRBV7-2 and TRBJ2-7; D perhaps matches TRBD2 (6 bases). V was pared by 2 bases and J by 7 bases, with 18 bases between. The CDR3 is made up of 15 amino acids. The germline V gene has CDR1 SGHTA and CDR2 FQGNSA. CDR3 nucleotides: TGTGCCAGCAGCTTACTTGCCGGGCGTGGGGGGGAGCAGTACTTC. Translation: CASSLLAGRGGEQYF.

V gene TRBV28 combines with J gene TRBJ2-7; 9 bases are shared with TRBD1. The CDR3 runs 17 residues. V was pared by 7 bases and J by 3 bases, with 16 bases of the junction left unmatched. The germline V gene encodes CDR1 MDHEN and CDR2 SYDVKM. The CDR3 region has the DNA TGTGCCAGCACCCGACCCAAAGGACAGGGGAGAGACTACGAGCAGTACTTC. Its translation is CASTRPKGQGRDYEQYF.

This clone occurred once. V gene TRBV6-5 combines with J gene TRBJ2-7; a possible D gene is TRBD2 (6 bases). The germline V gene has CDR1 MNHEY and CDR2 SVGAGI. V was shortened by 0 bases and J by 0 bases, with 9 bases between the two germline ends. This CDR3 is 15 amino acids long. The CDR3 loop reads CASSYSMGGSYEQYF. The CDR3 coding sequence is TGTGCCAGCAGTTACTCGATGGGGGGCTCCTACGAGCAGTACTTC.

On this clone itself: The sample has other DNA sequences that encode this CDR3 too. The genes are TRBV7-3 and TRBJ2-5, with a weak D call TRBD2 (5 bases). Germline CDR1 and CDR2: SGHTA and FQGTGA. V was cut by 3 bases and J by 5 bases, with 10 bases left in between. There are 13 residues in the CDR3. CDR3 in amino acids: CASSLGSLETQYF. CDR3 bases: TGTGCCAGCAGCTTGGGGAGCTTGGAGACCCAGTACTTC.

The V and J genes are TRBV7-6 and TRBJ2-5, with D perhaps matching TRBD1 (6 bases). Trimming stripped 5 bases from V and 1 base from J, with 14 bases between. The CDR3 runs 15 residues. Germline V CDR1 and CDR2: SGHVS, FNYEAQ. The CDR3 nucleotides are TGTGCCAGCAGCCCTTTAGGGGGAGCCCAAGAGACCCAGTACTTC. Its protein product is CASSPLGGAQETQYF.

With regard to this clone: This specimen includes other DNA sequences encoding the same CDR3. The rearrangement uses TRBV7-3 and TRBJ2-5; tentatively, D is TRBD2 (6 bases). CDR3 length: 12 amino acids. The ends were cut back, 4 bases at V and 5 bases at J, with 8 bases in the middle. Germline loops: CDR1 SGHTA, CDR2 FQGTGA. The DNA of the CDR3 is TGTGCCAGCAGCTATGGGGGGGAGACCCAGTACTTC. Protein sequence: CASSYGGETQYF.

The rearrangement joins TRBV30 to TRBJ1-2; 8 nucleotides agree with TRBD1. Germline V gene data show CDR1 as GTSNPN and CDR2 as SVGIG (reference sequence). The CDR3 length is 19 residues. V lost 5 bases and J lost 4; bases outside the gene matches: 24. Written as DNA, the CDR3 is TGTGCCTGGGATTGGCACACCGTGGGACAGGATGTCGGATCCTATGGCTACACCTTC. This gives the protein CAWDWHTVGQDVGSYGYTF.

The V and J genes are TRBV4-2 and TRBJ2-6, with no clear D. V lost 1 base, J lost 0 bases, and 10 bases lay in between. CDR1 is LGHNA and CDR2 is YNFKEQ in the germline V gene. This CDR3 is 17 amino acids long. CDR3 sequence: CASSQGPTLSGANVLTF. The CDR3 DNA is TGTGCCAGCAGCCAAGGCCCCACACTCTCTGGGGCCAACGTCCTGACTTTC.

This rearrangement joins TRBV9 to TRBJ1-2, with a tentative D call TRBD1 (6 bases). V lost 1 base to trimming and J lost 8 bases, with 12 bases between them. The V gene's germline CDR1 is SGDLS and CDR2 YYNGEE. CDR3 size: 13 residues. The CDR3 loop reads CASSVTRGQGYTF. CDR3 DNA sequence: TGTGCCAGCAGCGTAACCAGGGGTCAGGGCTACACCTTC.

The V and J genes are TRBV28 and TRBJ1-1; TRBD1 matches 9 bases. V lost 2 bases, J lost 4 bases, and 5 bases stayed unmatched. CDR1 and CDR2 from the germline V gene are MDHEN and SYDVKM. The CDR3 runs 15 residues. The CDR3 protein is CASSLLGTGSTEAFF. The CDR3, as DNA: TGTGCCAGCAGTTTACTCGGGACAGGGAGCACTGAAGCTTTCTTT.

The chain links TRBV28 to TRBJ2-2; D gene ambiguous. Germline V gives CDR1 MDHEN, CDR2 SYDVKM. The CDR3 length is 16 residues. Trimming took 5 bases from V and 0 from J, leaving 13 bases between them. This chain's CDR3 is CASSPRWTSNTGELFF. In nucleotides, the CDR3 is TGTGCCAGCAGTCCCCGTTGGACCTCGAACACCGGGGAGCTGTTTTTT.

This clone was found once. This chain links TRBV6-5 with TRBJ1-2; 7 nucleotides line up with TRBD1. CDR1 MNHEY and CDR2 SVGAGI come from the germline V gene. The CDR3 runs 13 residues. J lost 8 bases, V lost 6 bases, and 9 bases had no gene match. CDR3 loop: CASSHRQGFGYTF. The CDR3 DNA is TGTGCCAGCAGCCACCGACAGGGTTTCGGCTACACCTTC.

The genes are TRBV5-1 and TRBJ2-7; D could derive from TRBD1 or TRBD2 (5 bases each). Trimming took 4 bases from V and 5 from J, leaving 16 bases between them. The CDR3 extends over 14 amino acids. CDR1 is SGHRS and CDR2 is YFSETQ in the germline V gene. As DNA, the CDR3 is TGCGCCAGCAGCATACTCGGACTGGGACACGAGCAGTACTTC. Its translation is CASSILGLGHEQYF. The full variable domain, rest sourced from reference TRBV5-1 and TRBJ2-7, is KAGVTQTPRYLIKTRGQQVTLSCSPISGHRSVSWYQQTPGQGLQFLFEYFSETQRNKGNFPGRFSGRQFSNSRSEMNVSTLELGDSALYLCASSILGLGHEQYFGPGTRLTVT.

The gene calls are TRBV19 and TRBJ2-1; possible D gene TRBD1, 6 bases. The germline V gene has CDR1 LNHDA and CDR2 SQIVND (reference sequence). The CDR3 is made up of 15 amino acids. The ends were cut back, 10 bases at V and 0 bases at J, with 16 bases in the middle. CDR3 sequence (DNA): TGTGCCATCGCGCAAGACAGGAGCTCCTACAATGAGCAGTTCTTC. It is translated as CAIAQDRSSYNEQFF.

The sample holds one count of this clone. V gene TRBV10-3 combines with J gene TRBJ2-5; TRBD2 is a possible D gene (6 bases). Per the germline V gene, CDR1 is ENHRY and CDR2 is SYGVKD. The CDR3 sequence is 13 residues long. V was trimmed by 2 bases and J by 3 bases, leaving 7 bases between them. CDR3 nucleotide sequence: TGTGCCATCAGTGAGGGGGAGGAAGAGACCCAGTACTTC. As protein: CAISEGEEETQYF.

The V and J genes are TRBV27 and TRBJ1-3; 9 bases fit TRBD1. Trimming removed 2 bases from V and 8 bases from J; junction bases left unmatched: 4. Germline CDR1 MNHEY, CDR2 SMNVEV (reference sequence). There are 14 residues in the CDR3. The CDR3 protein is CASSLRTGEDTIYF. CDR3 in DNA: TGTGCCAGCAGTTTAAGGACAGGGGAAGACACCATATATTTT.

The rearrangement uses TRBV11-2 and TRBJ2-3, with D possibly being TRBD2 (6 bases). Trimming pared 4 bases from V and 11 bases from J, leaving 25 bases between. The CDR3 has 16 residues. The germline gives CDR1 SGHAT, CDR2 FQNNGV. Here the CDR3 reads CASSSPRTGDQEGQYF. The DNA for the CDR3 is TGTGCCAGCAGCTCGCCCAGAACAGGCGATCAGGAGGGGCAGTATTTT.

This sequence joins TRBV28 and TRBJ2-7, with a weak D call TRBD1 (5 bases). Trimming cost V 8 bases and J 3 bases, with 11 bases left between them. Germline CDR1 is MDHEN and CDR2 is SYDVKM. CDR3 length: 12 amino acids. Here the CDR3 DNA reads TGTGCCAGCTTCAGACAGAACTACGAGCAGTACTTC. Amino acids: CASFRQNYEQYF.

The rearrangement joins TRBV9 to TRBJ2-1; 12 bases are a match to TRBD2. Germline V gene lookup returns CDR1 SGDLS and CDR2 YYNGEE. Trimming took 7 bases from V and 7 from J; bases not matched to a gene: 6. This CDR3 spans 14 amino acids. This chain's CDR3 is CASASGGAKNEQFF. CDR3 nucleotide sequence: TGTGCCAGCGCTAGCGGGGGGGCAAAGAATGAGCAGTTCTTC.

The rearrangement uses TRBV10-3 and TRBJ1-1; 9 bases map to TRBD1. The CDR3 sequence is 13 residues long. With 10 bases clipped from V and 5 bases from J, the junction kept 8 bases outside the gene matches. Germline V gene data show CDR1 as ENHRY and CDR2 as SYGVKD. CDR3 DNA: TGTGCCACGGGACAGGGAGAAGGGACTGAAGCTTTCTTT. It is translated as CATGQGEGTEAFF.

The V and J genes are TRBV24-1 and TRBJ2-1; D is unresolved. The CDR3 runs 12 residues. V was trimmed by 7 bases and J by 8 bases, leaving 11 bases between them. The germline gives CDR1 KGHDR, CDR2 SFDVKD. CDR3 coding DNA: TGTGCCACCAGCTCAGCGAGTCATGAGCAGTTCTTC. Amino acids: CATSSASHEQFF.